This T cell receptor beta chain was identified in a study of tumour-infiltrating T cells in Burkitt lymphoma. In the study overall: This cohort included all epidemiological subtypes of Burkitt lymphoma. Repertoire clonality predicted overall and progression-free survival. Study-level results: Public clonotypes, several, appeared across numerous Burkitt lymphoma patients.

TCRdb's table, derived via immunoSEQ multiplex PCR, lists solely in-frame clones and lacks some. The data hold around 1,400 clones, with under 15% observed a single time. This clone was counted only a few times. Antigen unknown. The receptor comes from a human donor with Burkitt lymphoma. Sequences were obtained from tumor tissue.

In nucleotides, the CDR3 is TGTGCCAGCAGCCCGGCCCGTCGGGATACGCAGTATTTT. Encoded protein: CASSPARRDTQYF. J is TRBJ2-3 and V is TRBV7-2; D remains unclear. CDR1 and CDR2 (germline): SGHTA, FQGNSA. The CDR3 runs to 13 residues. V lost 5 bases and J 6 bases, leaving 12 bases between the germline ends.